A selection of T cell receptor beta chains follows, all from one sample in a study of metastatic and nonmetastatic thyroid tumors. TCRdb re-called clones via MiXCR from the PCR reads. Altogether about 19,000 clones are present, about 15% being singletons, with the ten largest covering under 20%. The specimen was blood. The receptors derive from a male donor with papillary thyroid cancer or a benign thyroid nodule (not recorded which). Some clones in this sample may be carry-over from other donors' samples. The CDR3 runs from the conserved cysteine through the conserved F or W. The order of the fields is D gene, V gene, clone size, J gene, CDR3 length, CDR3 protein, CDR3 DNA. The D gene is left open where the match is weak. Size is omitted from some rows. Given values are once, few, many or a class for expanded clones.

>TRBD1|TRBV6-1|many|TRBJ2-7|17
CASSEISRGQGAYEQYF
TGTGCCAGCAGTGAAATATCCAGGGGACAGGGGGCTTACGAGCAGTACTTC
>.|TRBV12-3/TRBV12-4|few|TRBJ2-3|18
CASSLALRGSESTDTQYF
TGTGCCAGCAGTTTAGCGCTAAGGGGTAGCGAAAGCACAGATACGCAGTATTTT
>TRBD1|TRBV5-6|many|TRBJ2-7|14
CASSGRQGSYEQYF
TGTGCCAGCAGCGGACGACAGGGATCCTACGAGCAGTACTTC
>TRBD1|TRBV28|many|TRBJ2-7|12
CASSLTGGNQYF
TGTGCCAGCAGTTTGACAGGGGGCAATCAGTACTTC
>TRBD1|TRBV14|many|TRBJ2-1|15
CASSQRQGLNHEQFF
TGTGCCAGCAGCCAGAGACAGGGATTAAATCATGAGCAGTTCTTC
>.|TRBV30|.|TRBJ1-1|14
CACSVWYRVFEAFF
TGTGCCTGTAGTGTATGGTACAGGGTATTTGAAGCTTTCTTT
>.|TRBV4-2|medium-sized|TRBJ2-7|16
CASSQDLGGFSYEQYF
TGTGCCAGCAGCCAAGATTTGGGCGGGTTCTCCTACGAGCAGTACTTC
>TRBD1|TRBV6-2/TRBV6-3|many|TRBJ2-1|14
CASSNRDRVYEQFF
TGTGCCAGCAGTAACCGGGACAGGGTCTATGAGCAGTTCTTC
>TRBD2|TRBV20-1|.|TRBJ2-3|14
CSANLAEYPDTLYF
TGCAGTGCTAACCTAGCGGAATACCCTGATACGCTGTATTTT
>TRBD2|TRBV4-1|medium-sized|TRBJ2-3|16
CASSQDSGGGTDTQYF
TGCGCCAGCAGCCAAGATTCGGGGGGGGGCACAGATACGCAGTATTTT
>TRBD1|TRBV4-3|many|TRBJ1-2|17
CASSQAGQGASFYGYTF
TGCGCCAGCAGCCAAGCTGGACAGGGGGCATCTTTCTATGGCTACACCTTC
>TRBD2|TRBV6-1|many|TRBJ2-3|15
CASSGLAGGPDTQYF
TGTGCCAGCAGTGGACTAGCGGGAGGGCCAGATACGCAGTATTTT
>.|TRBV30|many|TRBJ2-6|15
CAWRAAGAGANVLTF
TGTGCCTGGAGAGCGGCAGGGGCTGGGGCCAACGTCCTGACTTTC
>TRBD2|TRBV6-1|many|TRBJ2-3|15
CASSQLAGGPDTQYF
TGTGCCAGCAGTCAACTAGCGGGAGGGCCAGATACGCAGTATTTT
>TRBD1|TRBV25-1|many|TRBJ2-1|14
CASSEYRTGNEQFF
TGTGCCAGCAGTGAATATCGGACAGGGAATGAGCAGTTCTTC
>.|TRBV5-1|.|TRBJ2-5|14
CASSPVFRRETQYF
TGCGCCAGCAGCCCCGTTTTCAGGAGGGAGACCCAGTACTTC
>TRBD1|TRBV20-1|many|TRBJ1-1|12
CSAWDSNTEAFF
TGCAGTGCTTGGGACAGCAACACTGAAGCTTTCTTT
>TRBD1|TRBV4-2|medium-sized|TRBJ2-7|16
CASSQDQGTGSYEQYF
TGTGCCAGCAGCCAAGATCAAGGGACAGGGTCCTACGAGCAGTACTTC
>.|TRBV30|medium-sized|TRBJ1-5|11
CASGGNQPQHF
TGTGCCTCAGGGGGCAATCAGCCCCAGCATTTT
>.|TRBV20-1|many|TRBJ2-1|15
CSARDLGDLYNEQFF
TGCAGTGCTAGAGATCTTGGAGATTTGTACAATGAGCAGTTCTTC
>.|TRBV7-2|many|TRBJ1-5|14
CASSLVLEGQPQHF
TGTGCCAGCAGCTTAGTCCTGGAGGGGCAGCCCCAGCATTTT
>TRBD1|TRBV19|once|TRBJ2-6|16
CASSRDRLSGANVLTF
TGTGCCAGTAGCCGGGACAGGCTCTCTGGGGCCAACGTCCTGACTTTC
>.|TRBV6-6|many|TRBJ2-7|13
CASSYGRVYEQYF
TGTGCCAGCAGTTACGGCAGGGTTTATGAGCAGTACTTC
>.|TRBV15|many|TRBJ2-7|19
CATSRPYLRTNPFSYEQYF
TGTGCCACCAGCAGACCATATCTACGGACGAATCCTTTCTCCTACGAGCAGTACTTC
>TRBD2|TRBV20-1|many|TRBJ2-4|16
CSAWGLAGDSKNIQYF
TGCAGTGCTTGGGGACTAGCGGGAGATAGCAAAAACATTCAGTACTTC
>.|TRBV5-1|once|TRBJ2-7|20
CASQQGILRLGEKRLGEQYF
TGCGCCAGTCAACAGGGTATTCTACGGCTCGGGGAAAAAAGGCTCGGCGAGCAGTACTTC
>.|TRBV6-5|medium-sized|TRBJ1-1|14
CASSYAGKGTEAFF
TGTGCCAGCAGTTACGCGGGAAAGGGTACTGAAGCTTTCTTT
>TRBD1|TRBV28|many|TRBJ2-7|14
CASSWTGDWYEQYF
TGTGCCAGCAGTTGGACAGGGGATTGGTATGAGCAGTACTTC